A selection of T cell receptor beta chains follows, all from one sample in a study of blood T cell repertoires in COVID-19. The data were produced by immunoSEQ multiplex PCR, yet TCRdb's version contains in-frame clones alone and is incomplete. The profile covers around 70,000 clones, with approximately 92% appearing a single time and under 10% taken by the ten largest. The source material was peripheral blood. The receptors were gathered from a man older than 75 with acute or convalescent COVID-19. CDR3s include the opening cysteine and the closing phenylalanine or tryptophan. D genes are given only for firm matches. A row's size may be missing; if present it is once, few, many or a size class.

d_call j_call v_call clone_size cdr3_aa cdr3_nt
TRBD1 TRBJ1-1 TRBV28 . CASSLRGRYTEAFF TGTGCCAGCAGTTTAAGGGGGCGGTACACTGAAGCTTTCTTT
. TRBJ1-2 TRBV29-1 . CSVASGELYGYTF TGCAGCGTTGCGTCCGGAGAGCTCTATGGCTACACCTTC
TRBD1 TRBJ1-6 TRBV30 . CAWAGQENSPLHF TGTGCCTGGGCGGGACAGGAGAATTCACCCCTCCACTTT
TRBD2 TRBJ2-5 TRBV7-3 . CASSLTSARGETQYF TGTGCCAGCAGCCTGACTAGCGCCCGGGGAGAGACCCAGTACTTC
TRBD1 TRBJ2-7 TRBV5-1 few CASSLEQGLSYEQYF TGCGCCAGCAGCTTGGAACAGGGGCTCTCCTACGAGCAGTACTTC
TRBD1 TRBJ1-2 TRBV6-4 few CASRDSDRGSGYTF TGTGCCAGCAGGGACTCCGACAGGGGAAGCGGCTACACCTTC
TRBD1 TRBJ2-5 TRBV19 . CASRTGGAETQYF TGTGCCAGTCGGACAGGGGGCGCGGAGACCCAGTACTTC
. TRBJ1-2 TRBV2 . CAGGVEYGYTF TGTGCGGGGGGGGTCGAGTATGGCTACACCTTC
. TRBJ1-2 TRBV10-3 . CAIRGGAIEPGYTF TGTGCCATCAGGGGGGGGGCGATCGAGCCTGGCTACACCTTC
TRBD1 TRBJ1-4 TRBV28 . CASSFPDRVREKLFF TGTGCCAGCAGTTTTCCCGACAGGGTACGTGAAAAACTGTTTTTT
TRBD2 TRBJ2-1 TRBV18 once CASSGLTSGQDNEQFF TGTGCCAGCTCAGGACTGACTAGCGGTCAGGACAATGAGCAGTTCTTC
. TRBJ2-1 TRBV3-1/TRBV3-2 . CASSQDSRLSSYNEQFF TGTGCCAGCAGCCAGGACAGCCGGTTAAGCTCCTACAATGAGCAGTTCTTC
TRBD1 TRBJ1-6 TRBV6-5 . CASSYLVQGANSPLHF TGTGCCAGCAGTTACCTTGTGCAGGGGGCGAATTCACCCCTCCACTTT
. TRBJ1-5 TRBV4-1 . CASSRSRGGDQPQHF TGCGCCAGCAGCCGGTCGCGGGGGGGTGATCAGCCCCAGCATTTT
. TRBJ1-1 TRBV11-2 . CASSFGMAWANTEAFF TGTGCCAGCAGCTTCGGGATGGCCTGGGCAAACACTGAAGCTTTCTTT
. TRBJ2-7 TRBV19 once CASSLTAGAYEQYF TGTGCCAGTAGTCTAACGGCAGGGGCCTACGAGCAGTACTTC
. TRBJ1-3 TRBV6-5 . CASSLGTGASGNTIYF TGTGCCAGCAGTTTAGGGACGGGAGCTTCTGGAAACACCATATATTTT
TRBD2 TRBJ2-1 TRBV11-2 . CASSLVSSVAGGLNEQFF TGTGCCAGCAGCTTAGTCTCGTCGGTAGCGGGGGGGCTGAATGAGCAGTTCTTC
. TRBJ1-5 TRBV3-1/TRBV3-2 once CASSQDGPNQPQHF TGTGCCAGCAGCCAAGATGGCCCTAATCAGCCCCAGCATTTT
TRBD2 TRBJ2-7 TRBV7-9 . CASSMTSGYEQYF TGTGCCAGCAGCATGACTAGCGGCTACGAGCAGTACTTC
. TRBJ1-5 TRBV30 . CAWSARGGNQPQHF TGTGCCTGGAGCGCCAGGGGAGGGAATCAGCCCCAGCATTTT
. TRBJ1-4 TRBV27 . CASRKGATNEKLFF TGTGCCAGCAGGAAGGGGGCAACTAATGAAAAACTGTTTTTT
TRBD1 TRBJ2-7 TRBV7-8 once CASSPTLGQGEYEQYF TGTGCCAGCAGCCCAACCTTGGGACAGGGGGAGTACGAGCAGTACTTC
TRBD2 TRBJ2-5 TRBV6-5 . CASSYRLAGGQETQYF TGTGCCAGCAGTTACCGACTAGCGGGAGGGCAAGAGACCCAGTACTTC
. TRBJ1-1 TRBV5-1 few CASSLGPPGEAFF TGCGCCAGCAGCTTGGGTCCCCCGGGTGAAGCTTTCTTT
TRBD1 TRBJ1-5 TRBV25-1 . CASRQGGPNQPQHF TGTGCCAGCAGACAGGGGGGCCCGAATCAGCCCCAGCATTTT
. TRBJ1-2 TRBV27 . CASSYADLRGYTF TGTGCCAGCAGTTACGCCGATCTGAGAGGCTACACCTTC
TRBD2 TRBJ2-7 TRBV7-2 . CASSWGALGTSGSREQYF TGTGCCAGCAGCTGGGGGGCTCTCGGGACTAGCGGGAGTCGGGAGCAGTACTTC
TRBD1 TRBJ2-1 TRBV9 . CASSVGNRGSGEQFF TGTGCCAGCAGCGTAGGGAACAGGGGATCGGGTGAGCAGTTCTTC
. TRBJ1-4 TRBV27 . CASSHRDKPGEKLFF TGTGCCAGCAGCCACCGGGACAAGCCGGGGGAAAAACTGTTTTTT
. TRBJ2-5 TRBV21-1 . CASSDGQETQYF TGTGCCAGCAGTGACGGGCAAGAGACCCAGTACTTC
. TRBJ2-1 TRBV20-1 . CSAQVVNEQFF TGCAGTGCCCAGGTAGTCAATGAGCAGTTCTTC
TRBD1 TRBJ1-2 TRBV19 . CASSMKGAGYGYTF TGTGCCAGTAGTATGAAGGGGGCGGGATATGGCTACACCTTC
. TRBJ1-1 TRBV28 few CASRLRGPYTEAFF TGTGCCAGCAGGCTGCGGGGTCCCTACACTGAAGCTTTCTTT
TRBD1 TRBJ2-5 TRBV7-7 . CASSYGQGQETQYF TGTGCCAGCAGTTACGGACAGGGTCAAGAGACCCAGTACTTC
TRBD1 TRBJ2-2 TRBV27 . CASSSTGVKTGELFF TGTGCCAGCAGTTCGACAGGGGTAAAGACCGGGGAGCTGTTTTTT
TRBD2 TRBJ2-5 TRBV5-1 . CASSLAPGLAGGFQETQYF TGCGCCAGCAGCTTGGCCCCGGGACTAGCGGGAGGTTTTCAAGAGACCCAGTACTTC
TRBD1 TRBJ2-2 TRBV2 . CASRPDRGQKTGELFF TGTGCCAGCAGACCCGACAGGGGGCAAAAAACCGGGGAGCTGTTTTTT
TRBD1 TRBJ1-1 TRBV29-1 . CSVDRGLGAFF TGCAGCGTTGACAGGGGGCTCGGAGCTTTCTTT
. TRBJ1-4 TRBV2 once CASGQRANEKLFF TGTGCCAGCGGGCAGCGGGCTAATGAAAAACTGTTTTTT
. TRBJ1-2 TRBV6-6 . CASSYAAASYGYTF TGTGCCAGCAGTTATGCGGCCGCTTCCTATGGCTACACCTTC
. TRBJ1-2 TRBV2 . CASSEVAGKQGYGYTF TGTGCCAGCAGTGAAGTGGCAGGGAAGCAGGGCTATGGCTACACCTTC
TRBD1 TRBJ1-2 TRBV18 . CASSPDRSYGYTF TGTGCCAGCTCGCCGGACAGGAGCTATGGCTACACCTTC
. TRBJ2-5 TRBV10-1 few CASSAWATQETQYF TGCGCCAGCAGTGCATGGGCAACCCAAGAGACCCAGTACTTC
TRBD2 TRBJ2-1 TRBV27 . CASSSTPGTNYNEQFF TGTGCCAGCAGTTCCACTCCCGGGACTAACTACAATGAGCAGTTCTTC
. TRBJ1-1 TRBV10-3 . CAIKGVTEAFF TGTGCCATCAAGGGGGTCACTGAAGCTTTCTTT
. TRBJ1-1 TRBV19 . CASSIYSMNTEAFF TGTGCCAGTAGTATATACAGCATGAACACTGAAGCTTTCTTT
. TRBJ2-7 TRBV6-1 . CASSEQGDYEQYF TGTGCCAGCAGTGAACAGGGCGACTACGAGCAGTACTTC
TRBD1 TRBJ1-3 TRBV29-1 . CSVQQGAHGNTIYF TGCAGCGTTCAACAGGGGGCGCATGGAAACACCATATATTTT
. TRBJ1-4 TRBV13 . CASSRLDSTNEKLFF TGTGCCAGCAGCCGACTAGACAGCACTAATGAAAAACTGTTTTTT
TRBD1 TRBJ1-2 TRBV6-5 . CASLDRGYGYTF TGTGCCAGCCTTGACAGGGGATATGGCTACACCTTC
TRBD1 TRBJ1-1 TRBV27 . CASSSLTGRTEAFF TGTGCCAGCAGTTCTTTGACAGGGCGCACTGAAGCTTTCTTT